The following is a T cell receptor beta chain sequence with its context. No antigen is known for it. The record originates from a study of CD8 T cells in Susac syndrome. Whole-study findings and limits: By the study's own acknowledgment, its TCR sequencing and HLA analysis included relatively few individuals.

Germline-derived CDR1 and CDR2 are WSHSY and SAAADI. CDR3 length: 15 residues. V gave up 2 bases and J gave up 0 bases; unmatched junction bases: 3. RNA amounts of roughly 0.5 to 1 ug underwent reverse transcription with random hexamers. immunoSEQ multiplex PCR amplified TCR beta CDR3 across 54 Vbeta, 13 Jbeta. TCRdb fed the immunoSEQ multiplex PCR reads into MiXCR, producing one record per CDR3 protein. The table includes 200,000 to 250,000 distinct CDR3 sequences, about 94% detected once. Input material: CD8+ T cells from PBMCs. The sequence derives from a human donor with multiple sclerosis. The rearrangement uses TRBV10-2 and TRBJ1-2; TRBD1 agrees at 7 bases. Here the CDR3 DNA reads TGCGCCAGCAGTGAGGGGGACAGAACTAACTATGGCTACACCTTC. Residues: CASSEGDRTNYGYTF.